One sample yielded the 12 T cell receptor beta chains listed below, sequenced in a study of T cell responses to AZD1222 COVID-19 vaccine. Measured with immunoSEQ multiplex PCR; TCRdb has only the in-frame clones, and not every one. This sample has some 120,000 clones, with 85% to 95% found just once. Sequencing was performed on peripheral blood, taken on day 0 of AZD1222 vaccination. All receptors come from an adult in good health.

The V and J genes are TRBV12-3 or TRBV12-4 and TRBJ1-1; D is perhaps TRBD1 (5 bases). Trimming removed 2 bases from V and 4 bases from J, with 8 bases in between. CDR3 length: 13 residues. The CDR3 sequence: CASSLWGSTEAFF. The CDR3 coding sequence is TGTGCCAGCAGTTTATGGGGGAGCACTGAAGCTTTCTTT.

V is TRBV7-9 and J is TRBJ1-2; D perhaps matches TRBD1 (5 bases). The CDR3 spans 15 residues. Germline V gene data show CDR1 as SEHNR and CDR2 as FQNEAQ (reference sequence). V lost 2 bases and J lost 5, with 15 bases in between. The CDR3 nucleotides are TGTGCCAGCAGCTTAACGGGGGGTATACGGTATGGCTACACCTTC. Translating it yields CASSLTGGIRYGYTF.

The chain couples TRBV9 to TRBJ1-1, with D unresolved. V lost 4 bases, J lost 10 bases, and 17 bases lay in between. This CDR3 contains 13 residues. In germline, CDR1 is SGDLS, CDR2 YYNGEE. The CDR3 bases are TGTGCCAGCAGCCCTCAACTCCGGACGGGAGCTTTCTTT. Translation gives CASSPQLRTGAFF.

The V and J genes are TRBV4-1 and TRBJ1-2; D is perhaps TRBD1 (6 bases). The CDR3 is 17 residues long. Trimming took off 3 bases at V and 3 bases at J, with 20 bases between the two ends. Germline V gene lookup returns CDR1 MGHRA and CDR2 YSYEKL. The CDR3 is CASSHFALGQADYGYTF. The CDR3 nucleotides read TGCGCCAGCAGCCATTTTGCGTTGGGACAAGCCGACTATGGCTACACCTTC.

This clone was counted once. The chain combines TRBV27 with TRBJ1-5; 12 nucleotides line up with TRBD1. The CDR3 consists of 17 residues. Germline V gene sequence: CDR1 MNHEY, CDR2 SMNVEV (reference sequence). The junction had 11 bases not matched to a gene; V was cut back by 1 base and J by 10 bases. CDR3 sequence reads: CASSLYPGQGAGVPQHF. The DNA for the CDR3 is TGTGCCAGCAGTTTATACCCGGGACAGGGGGCGGGTGTTCCCCAGCATTTT.

V usage is TRBV30 and J usage is TRBJ2-7, with 8 bases that match TRBD1. This CDR3 is 14 amino acids long. Looked up from germline, CDR1 is GTSNPN and CDR2 is SVGIG (reference sequence). The V segment lost 4 bases and the J segment 0 bases; nucleotides outside the gene matches: 5. Here the CDR3 reads CAWNGGTGSYEQYF. The CDR3 DNA reads as TGTGCCTGGAACGGCGGGACAGGCTCCTACGAGCAGTACTTC.

This clone was observed a single time. This chain uses TRBV6-5 with TRBJ1-5, with a tentative D call TRBD1 (5 bases). CDR1 is MNHEY and CDR2 is SVGAGI in the germline V gene. The CDR3 is 13 residues long. V was shortened by 8 bases and J by 7 bases, with 15 bases between the two germline ends. CDR3 region: CASASGGGQPQHF. CDR3 bases: TGTGCCAGCGCTTCGGGCGGGGGGCAGCCCCAGCATTTT.

The chain employs TRBV7-9 and TRBJ2-7; D remains unclear. CDR3 length: 13 residues. Germline V gives CDR1 SEHNR, CDR2 FQNEAQ (reference sequence). Trimming stripped 1 base from V and 4 bases from J, with 8 bases between. The CDR3 loop is CASSLEGLYEQYF. The DNA of the CDR3 is TGTGCCAGCAGCTTAGAGGGCCTTTACGAGCAGTACTTC.

The V call is TRBV2, the J call TRBJ1-4; no firm D call. The CDR3 runs to 11 residues. Trimming removed 9 bases at V and 7 bases at J, with 9 bases between. The germline V gene encodes CDR1 SNHLY and CDR2 FYNNEI. DNA for the CDR3: TGTGCCAGTGCCGACACTGAAAAACTGTTTTTT. Amino acids: CASADTEKLFF. The whole variable domain, filled in from reference TRBV2 and TRBJ1-4, reads EPEVTQTPSHQVTQMGQEVILRCVPISNHLYFYWYRQILGQKVEFLVSFYNNEISEKSEIFDDQFSVERPDGSNFTLKIRSTKLEDSAMYFCASADTEKLFFGSGTQLSVL.

The chain combines TRBV5-1 with TRBJ1-1; 7 positions match TRBD1. The CDR3 has 18 amino acids. The germline CDR1 and CDR2 sequences are SGHRS and YFSETQ. V shed 1 base and J 5 bases; nucleotides not matched to a gene: 17. CDR3 protein: CASSLLPTGRGGGTEAFF. DNA of the CDR3: TGCGCCAGCAGCTTGCTTCCGACAGGGAGGGGAGGGGGTACTGAAGCTTTCTTT.

This rearrangement joins TRBV29-1 to TRBJ1-1, with D possibly TRBD1 on 5 matching bases. V gave up 6 bases and J gave up 10 bases, with 21 bases separating them. Germline CDR1 SQVTM, CDR2 ANQGSEA. CDR3 length: 13 amino acids. The CDR3 loop reads CSVDAGTGRGAFF. In nucleotides, the CDR3 is TGCAGCGTCGACGCCGGGACCGGGAGAGGAGCTTTCTTT.

This chain joins TRBV5-4 and TRBJ2-5; D not resolved. V lost 1 base and J 2 bases, leaving 12 bases between the germline ends. Germline-derived CDR1 and CDR2 are SGHNT and YYREEE (reference sequence). The CDR3 has 15 amino acids. CDR3 protein: CASSLSRVTQETQYF. DNA of the CDR3: TGTGCCAGCAGCTTGAGTAGAGTCACACAAGAGACCCAGTACTTC.